The rows below give T cell receptor beta chains drawn from one sample of a study of shared clonotypes between healthy human individuals. TCRdb keeps only in-frame clones here, not all; method: immunoSEQ multiplex PCR. This table has around 1.6 million clones, 95% to 99% appearing once. Sequencing was done on a sample of naive CD4+ T cells sorted from blood. Receptors originate from a man younger than 45 in good health. The CDR3 runs from the conserved cysteine through the conserved F or W. D genes are given only for firm matches. Size tells how often a clone was seen (once, few, many) or the class of an expanded clone, and some rows leave it out.

V	J	D	size	DNA	CDR3
TRBV7-2	TRBJ2-1	TRBD2	NA	TGTGCCAGCAGCCATAACCCGGGACTAGCGGGAATAGGGCAGTTCTTC	CASSHNPGLAGIGQFF
TRBV28	TRBJ2-7	TRBD2	NA	TGTGCCAGCAGTTTAACAAGGGCTAGCGGGAGTAGCGAGCAGTACTTC	CASSLTRASGSSEQYF
TRBV5-6	TRBJ1-1	TRBD1	once	TGTGCCAGCAGCTTGTTAACAGGGGGAATGACTGAAGCTTTCTTT	CASSLLTGGMTEAFF
TRBV5-8	TRBJ1-2	TRBD1	NA	TGTGCCAGCAGCCGGACAGGGTCTTTCAACTATGGCTACACCTTC	CASSRTGSFNYGYTF
TRBV7-6	TRBJ2-3	TRBD2	NA	TGTGCCAGCAGCCAAACCCTCACACTAGCGGGAGGAAGCACAGATACGCAGTATTTT	CASSQTLTLAGGSTDTQYF
TRBV15	TRBJ2-3	NA	NA	TGTGCCACCACCCCGCGCCCCCGGAGCACAGATACGCAGTATTTT	CATTPRPRSTDTQYF
TRBV4-2	TRBJ2-7	NA	NA	TGTGCCAGCAGCCAAGACAGGGCCTCCTACGAGCAGTACTTC	CASSQDRASYEQYF
TRBV30	TRBJ2-7	NA	NA	TGTGCCTGGAGTGTGTCTCCCCCCGAGCAGTACTTC	CAWSVSPPEQYF
TRBV13	TRBJ2-1	TRBD1	NA	TGTGCCAGCAGCCTCGGGACAGGCGTCTCCTACAATGAGCAGTTCTTC	CASSLGTGVSYNEQFF
TRBV7-2	TRBJ1-1	NA	NA	TGTGCCAGCAGCTTATTCTACACTGAAGCTTTCTTT	CASSLFYTEAFF
TRBV6-1	TRBJ1-1	NA	NA	TGTGCCAGCAGTCGCGTGGCTGAAGCTTTCTTT	CASSRVAEAFF
TRBV6-5	TRBJ1-3	NA	once	TGTGCCAGCAGTCCAGACAGGTTTACTGGAAACACCATATATTTT	CASSPDRFTGNTIYF
TRBV27	TRBJ2-2	TRBD2	NA	TGTGCCAGCAGGCGGACTAGCTCCCCCGGGGAGCTGTTTTTT	CASRRTSSPGELFF
TRBV6-6	TRBJ1-1	NA	NA	TGTGCCAGCAGTTACTCGATAGGGATGTTAAACACTGAAGCTTTCTTT	CASSYSIGMLNTEAFF
TRBV18	TRBJ1-5	NA	NA	TGTGCCAGCTCATCGAAGGGTGGCGCTCAGCCCCAGCATTTT	CASSSKGGAQPQHF
TRBV11-1	TRBJ2-1	NA	once	TGTGCCAGCAGCCCCTTCCTTAGGGGAGCGTCCTACAATGAGCAGTTCTTC	CASSPFLRGASYNEQFF
TRBV29-1	TRBJ2-1	TRBD2	NA	TGCAGCATACTAGCGGACCACAATGAGCAGTTCTTC	CSILADHNEQFF
TRBV15	TRBJ2-7	NA	NA	TGTGCCACCAGCAGAGATGTGGGCAGGGACTCCTACGAGCAGTACTTC	CATSRDVGRDSYEQYF
TRBV5-1	TRBJ1-4	TRBD1	NA	TGCGCCAGCAGCACGGACAGGGGCACTAATGAAAAACTGTTTTTT	CASSTDRGTNEKLFF
TRBV2	TRBJ2-1	NA	NA	TGTGCCAGCAGTGTCCTTCAAACACCGACAGGATCCTACAATGAGCAGTTCTTC	CASSVLQTPTGSYNEQFF
TRBV4-1	TRBJ2-7	NA	NA	TGCGCCAGCAGCCAAGATGTCGACGGTGAGCAGTACTTC	CASSQDVDGEQYF
TRBV2	TRBJ2-7	NA	NA	TGTGCCAGCAGCGGACACCTCAGGACCTACGAGCAGTACTTC	CASSGHLRTYEQYF
TRBV29-1	TRBJ2-3	TRBD1	NA	TGCAGCGCAAAGACAGGGGGTAGGACTAGCACAGATACGCAGTATTTT	CSAKTGGRTSTDTQYF
TRBV7-9	TRBJ1-2	NA	NA	TGTGCCAGCAGCTTAGCCCCAGGGCCCCCATCTTCCTATGGCTACACCTTC	CASSLAPGPPSSYGYTF
TRBV5-1	TRBJ2-1	TRBD2	NA	TGCGCCAGCAGCCAATCTAGCGGAGCCCAACTAGGTTACAATGAGCAGTTCTTC	CASSQSSGAQLGYNEQFF
TRBV28	TRBJ2-7	NA	NA	TGTGCCAGCAGCCGGACAGCCTACTACGAGCAGTACTTC	CASSRTAYYEQYF
TRBV10-2	TRBJ2-7	NA	NA	TGCGCCAGCAGTGACTCCTACGAGCAGTACTTC	CASSDSYEQYF
TRBV5-1	TRBJ2-7	NA	NA	TGCGCCAGCAGCTTGAATTCTGGTCCTGGACAGACCTACGAGCAGTACTTC	CASSLNSGPGQTYEQYF
TRBV6-6	TRBJ2-5	NA	NA	TGTGCCAGCAGCTCTTCTAGGACGGAGACCCAGTACTTC	CASSSSRTETQYF
TRBV6-5	TRBJ2-7	NA	NA	TGTGCCAGCAGTTACTCGCTAGCCGCCTACGAGCAGTACTTC	CASSYSLAAYEQYF
TRBV29-1	TRBJ2-1	TRBD2	NA	TGCAGCGTTGACAGTCTAGCGGGAGGTTGGGAGCAGTTCTTC	CSVDSLAGGWEQFF
TRBV11-2	TRBJ2-7	NA	NA	TGTGCCAGCAGCCAGTTGAGGCCCAGATCCTACGAGCAGTACTTC	CASSQLRPRSYEQYF